The table lists the clone carrying this TCR beta chain with many counts. The V gene end was trimmed by 4 bases and the J gene end by 3 bases; junction bases not matched to a gene: 10. Looked up from germline, CDR1 is SGDLS and CDR2 is YYNGEE. This CDR3 has 16 residues. This entry is derived from a study of CD8 T cells in ankylosing spondylitis. TCRdb redid the calling of the 5' RACE reads with MiXCR, one entry per CDR3 protein. This sample has tens of thousands of distinct CDR3 sequences, with roughly 2.5% found just once. The chain uses TRBV9 and TRBJ2-3; 8 bases fit TRBD1. This clonotype originated in a male donor with ankylosing spondylitis or in good health (not recorded which). Sequencing input: blood, either unsorted or a sorted T cell fraction (not recorded which). In nucleotides, the CDR3 is TGTGCCAGCAGCTCAAAACAGGGGGAGGTGACAGATACGCAGTATTTT. Amino acids: CASSSKQGEVTDTQYF. Filled out from reference TRBV9 and TRBJ2-3, the complete variable domain reads DSGVTQTPKHLITATGQRVTLRCSPRSGDLSVYWYQQSLDQGLQFLIQYYNGEERAKGNILERFSAQQFPDLHSELNLSSLELGDSALYFCASSSKQGEVTDTQYFGPGTRLTVL.